The present TCR beta chain was sequenced within a study of OX40 agonist ivuxolimab in advanced cancers. The repertoire was sequenced with immunoSEQ multiplex PCR; TCRdb's copy has only in-frame clones and lacks some. In the table there are about 86,000 clones, roughly 89% of which are singletons. The CDR3 spans 13 residues. Trimming cost V 6 bases and J 3 bases; bases outside gene matches: 3. CDR1 and CDR2 (germline): MNHEY, SVGAGI. The sequencing used CD4+ or CD8+ T cells sorted from blood, collected in a trial of the OX40 agonist ivuxolimab. The chain combines TRBV6-5 with TRBJ1-1, with 8 positions matching TRBD1. The TCR was taken from an adult with an advanced solid tumor such as melanoma, head and neck, liver or kidney cancer. CDR3 loop: CASRQQGDTEAFF. CDR3 coding DNA: TGTGCCAGCAGACAACAGGGGGACACTGAAGCTTTCTTT.